These 13 T cell receptor beta chains were sequenced from one sample in a study of T cells in Graves' hyperthyroidism and ophthalmopathy. Amplification yielded TCR beta CDR3 regions, with RNA transcripts as the source. The primer set for the first-round RT-PCR of the TCR CDR3 was HTBI. TCRdb passed the multiplex PCR reads through MiXCR, listing each CDR3 protein once. This sample yields hundreds of thousands of distinct CDR3 sequences, of which around 46% are seen a single time; approximately 8.2% belongs to the top ten. The sequencing sample was made of peripheral blood or thyroid tissue (not recorded which). The origin of the receptors is a woman between 18 and 29 years old with Graves' hyperthyroidism.

This clonotype came up a few times. The chain is built from TRBV7-3 and TRBJ2-7; D is possibly TRBD1 or TRBD2 (6 bases each). The germline V and J ends were trimmed by 5 bases and 4 bases, with 21 bases remaining between them. The CDR3 is 16 residues long. Per germline, CDR1 SGHTA and CDR2 FQGTGA. CDR3 amino acids: CASSQTGTPADYEQYF. CDR3 nucleotide sequence: TGTGCCAGCAGCCAAACAGGGACTCCAGCGGATTACGAGCAGTACTTC.

This clonotype was counted between two and nine times. The rearrangement uses TRBV7-9 and TRBJ1-4; no clear D gene. Germline assignment: CDR1 SEHNR and CDR2 FQNEAQ (reference sequence). The CDR3 length is 12 residues. Deletions cut 5 bases from V and 8 bases from J, with 9 bases between. Here the CDR3 reads CASSPVPEKLFF. DNA for the CDR3: TGTGCCAGCAGCCCGGTACCGGAAAAACTGTTTTTT.

The J gene is TRBJ2-7, the V gene TRBV29-1; TRBD1 matches 7 bases. Losses at the gene ends were 3 bases for V and 5 bases for J; bases not matched to a gene: 4. Germline V CDR1 and CDR2: SQVTM, ANQGSEA. This CDR3 is 12 amino acids long. In DNA form, the CDR3 reads TGCAGCGTTGAGGACAGGCCCCACGAGCAGTACTTC. This translates into CSVEDRPHEQYF.

The rearrangement links TRBV20-1 to TRBJ1-4; 9 positions match TRBD1. The length of the CDR3 is 15 residues. The germline CDR1 and CDR2 sequences are DFQATT and SNEGSKA (reference sequence). V lost 0 bases and J lost 7; bases outside the gene matches: 6. The CDR3 spells CSARDTGQGSEKLFF. The DNA for the CDR3 is TGCAGTGCTAGAGATACAGGACAGGGGAGTGAAAAACTGTTTTTT.

This clonotype was picked up a small number of times. The chain is built from TRBV5-8 and TRBJ2-7, with D possibly matching TRBD1 (6 bases). This CDR3 is built from 14 residues. Trimming pared 5 bases from V and 0 bases from J, leaving 12 bases between. Germline values: CDR1 SGHTS, CDR2 YDEGEE. Here the CDR3 DNA reads TGTGCCAGCAGTGGACAGCGAAGCTCCTACGAGCAGTACTTC. It encodes CASSGQRSSYEQYF.

The table lists this clonotype with many counts. The rearrangement links TRBV7-2 to TRBJ2-7; the D is unclear. Germline CDR1 SGHTA, CDR2 FQGNSA. V was clipped by 1 base and J by 4 bases, with 5 bases between them. This CDR3 is 12 amino acids long. CDR3 amino acids: CASSLGQYEQYF. The DNA for the CDR3 is TGTGCCAGCAGCTTAGGACAATACGAGCAGTACTTC.

This chain links TRBV20-1 with TRBJ1-2, with 8 nucleotides matching TRBD1. The V and J ends lost 2 bases and 8 bases, in that order; junction bases with no gene match: 13. CDR3 size: 15 residues. The germline CDR1 and CDR2 sequences are DFQATT and SNEGSKA (reference sequence). DNA for the CDR3: TGCAGTGCTAGACCCGGGACAGGTCCCTCGGAGGGCTACACCTTC. It encodes CSARPGTGPSEGYTF.

This clonotype was observed at least ten times. The chain carries TRBV29-1 and TRBJ1-1, with D perhaps TRBD1 (5 bases). Germline lookup yields CDR1 SQVTM and CDR2 ANQGSEA. This CDR3 has 13 amino acids. V lost 7 bases and J 5 bases, leaving 17 bases between the germline ends. CDR3 nucleotides: TGCAGCGGCCACGGGCAGGGAGGGACTGAAGCTTTCTTT. It encodes CSGHGQGGTEAFF.

This clonotype was observed many times. The V gene is TRBV7-9, the J gene TRBJ1-3; no clear D gene. Germline V gene sequence: CDR1 SEHNR, CDR2 FQNEAQ (reference sequence). The CDR3 is 12 amino acids. The V and J ends lost 5 bases and 4 bases respectively, with 6 bases between them. CDR3 in amino acids: CASSQTGNTIYF. CDR3 in DNA: TGTGCCAGCAGCCAGACAGGAAACACCATATATTTT. The variable domain in full, completed from reference TRBV7-9 and TRBJ1-3, reads DTGVSQNPRHKITKRGQNVTFRCDPISEHNRLYWYRQTLGQGPEFLTYFQNEAQLEKSRLLSDRFSAERPKGSFSTLEIQRTEQGDSAMYLCASSQTGNTIYFGEGSWLTVV.

This chain links TRBV24-1 with TRBJ2-5, with D perhaps TRBD1 (5 bases). CDR1 KGHDR and CDR2 SFDVKD come from the germline V gene. Trimming removed 8 bases from V and 5 bases from J, with 14 bases in between. The CDR3 runs 13 residues. The CDR3 nucleotides read TGTGCCACCAAGCAGGGTGTCGGGGAGACCCAGTACTTC. The encoded protein is CATKQGVGETQYF.

This chain links TRBV2 with TRBJ1-5; TRBD1 is a possible D gene (5 bases). V lost 11 bases to trimming and J lost 5 bases, with 19 bases between them. Germline V CDR1 and CDR2: SNHLY, FYNNEI. The CDR3 totals 14 residues. DNA for the CDR3: TGTGCCCCCGTGGGGGACCCCCTTTATCAGCCCCAGCATTTT. Its protein is CAPVGDPLYQPQHF.

The sample holds many counts of this clonotype. The rearrangement uses TRBV7-8 and TRBJ1-6, with 9 bases that match TRBD1. Germline-derived CDR1 and CDR2 are SGHVS and FQNEAQ. CDR3 length equals 15 residues. J gave up 7 bases and V 5 bases, and 6 bases lay outside the gene matches. The CDR3 DNA follows: TGTGCCAGCAGCCAGGAGGGACAGGGAAATTCACCCCTCCACTTT. This translates into CASSQEGQGNSPLHF.

The chain recombines TRBV5-1 with TRBJ1-1, with TRBD1 matching over 7 bases. Germline CDR1 and CDR2: SGHRS and YFSETQ. Unmatched junction bases numbered 7, after V lost 1 base and J lost 1 base. CDR3 length: 16 amino acids. CDR3 sequence: CASSLYPGQENTEAFF. The DNA for the CDR3 is TGCGCCAGCAGCTTGTATCCCGGACAGGAGAACACTGAAGCTTTCTTT.